Below are 4 T cell receptor beta chains sequenced from a single sample in a study of T-cell memory formation after mild COVID-19 listed by TCRdb under 2021. Library prep was done by 5' RACE. The run used an Illumina NovaSeq 6000. TCRdb reprocessed the public reads (quality trimming at Q25 with fastp, clone calling with MiXCR) and kept in-frame beta chains. Duplicate CDR3 protein sequences are folded into a single record with the most common DNA and genes. The sample yields around 450,000 distinct CDR3 sequences; 20% were counted once. The ten largest clonotypes hold approximately 8.4% of the sample. The sample comprised PBMCs or a T cell subset sorted from them (not recorded which). Source of these receptors: an adult woman who had mild COVID-19 (a few samples of this study predate the infection). The sample titles of this study are shuffled in the database, so cell type and time point are left out; the donor was told from shared clones.

This sequence joins TRBV5-1 and TRBJ2-6; D not certain. CDR3 size: 16 residues. Germline V gene sequence: CDR1 SGHRS, CDR2 YFSETQ. Trimming pared 0 bases from V and 1 base from J, leaving 8 bases between. The chain's CDR3 is CASSLERDSGANVLTF. DNA for the CDR3: TGCGCCAGCAGCTTGGAAAGGGATTCTGGGGCCAACGTCCTGACTTTC.

The chain couples TRBV5-1 to TRBJ2-6; D perhaps matches TRBD1 (5 bases). The CDR3 consists of 17 residues. Germline-derived CDR1 and CDR2 are SGHRS and YFSETQ. Trimming removed 0 bases at V and 0 bases at J, with 10 bases between. The CDR3 DNA reads TGCGCCAGCAGCTTGGCAGGGATTAACTCTGGGGCCAACGTCCTGACTTTC. Translation gives CASSLAGINSGANVLTF.

Only one count was recorded for this clonotype. The chain links TRBV6-4 to TRBJ1-1; D may be TRBD1 (5 bases). Germline CDR1 MRHNA, CDR2 SNTAGT. The CDR3 has 14 residues. V gave up 0 bases and J gave up 3 bases, with 8 bases separating them. The CDR3 is CASSDSWGDTEAFF. The DNA of the CDR3 is TGTGCCAGCAGTGACTCATGGGGGGACACTGAAGCTTTCTTT.

This clonotype has more than one count but fewer than ten. V is TRBV4-2 and J is TRBJ2-7; TRBD2 matches 14 bases. Germline V gene sequence: CDR1 LGHNA, CDR2 YNFKEQ. V lost 4 bases to trimming and J lost 4 bases; unmatched junction nucleotides: 12. The CDR3 covers 18 residues. The CDR3 protein is CASSPLTGTSGSMYEQYF. The DNA for the CDR3 is TGTGCCAGCAGCCCACTGACCGGGACTAGCGGGAGTATGTACGAGCAGTACTTC.